This T cell receptor (beta chain) was identified in a study of blood T cell repertoires in COVID-19. Study summary: The cDNA or gDNA used as material had been derived from T cells, B-cell-depleted T cells, or PBMCs.

This clone was picked up a small number of times. Germline V gene data show CDR1 as PRHDT and CDR2 as FYEKMQ (reference sequence). V was clipped by 2 bases and J by 1 base; unmatched bases: 1. There are 14 residues in the CDR3. The data were produced by immunoSEQ multiplex PCR, yet TCRdb's version contains in-frame clones alone and is incomplete. This sample has some 150,000 clones; approximately 80% occur once, and the top ten carry 5.5% to 8%. The rearrangement uses TRBV13 and TRBJ2-7, with TRBD2 matching over 8 bases. Sequenced material: peripheral blood. The TCR comes from a woman aged 45-59 years in a cohort sampled during active or convalescent COVID-19. CDR3 coding DNA: TGTGCCAGCAGCTTACCGGGGGGGTCCTACGAGCAGTACTTC. It specifies CASSLPGGSYEQYF.